This T cell receptor beta chain comes out of a study of blood T cell repertoires in COVID-19. Looking at the study overall: The samples span acute and convalescent COVID-19 from the United States, Italy and Spain. PBMCs, B-cell-depleted T cells, or T cells were the source of the cDNA or gDNA that made up the material.

Germline V gene data show CDR1 as LNHDA and CDR2 as SQIVND (reference sequence). The length of the CDR3 is 12 residues. Trimming removed 8 bases from V and 1 base from J, with 8 bases in between. Methods used by the authors: Reference gene primer amplification yielded estimated nucleated cell counts. Generated by immunoSEQ multiplex PCR, the TCRdb table keeps only in-frame clones and is missing some. V, J and clone size derive from that table, while D and trimming were established from the DNA sequence. This table holds some 110,000 clones, approximately 86% found once. The source of this sequence is a man aged 35 to 55 with acute or convalescent COVID-19. This chain connects TRBV19 to TRBJ1-1, with TRBD1 as a possible D gene (5 bases). The sequencing sample was made of peripheral blood. The CDR3 loop is CASSTANTEAFF. The CDR3 nucleotides are TGTGCCAGTTCGACAGCGAACACTGAAGCTTTCTTT.